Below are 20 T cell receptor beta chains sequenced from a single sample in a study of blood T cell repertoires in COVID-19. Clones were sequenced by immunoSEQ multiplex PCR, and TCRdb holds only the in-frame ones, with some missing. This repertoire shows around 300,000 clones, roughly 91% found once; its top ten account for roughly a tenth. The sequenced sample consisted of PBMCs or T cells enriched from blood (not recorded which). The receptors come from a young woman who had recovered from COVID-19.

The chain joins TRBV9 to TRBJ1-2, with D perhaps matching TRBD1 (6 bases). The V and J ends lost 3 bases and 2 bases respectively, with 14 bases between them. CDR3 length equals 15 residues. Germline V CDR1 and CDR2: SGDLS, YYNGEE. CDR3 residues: CASSAATGRNYGYTF. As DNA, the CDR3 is TGTGCCAGCAGCGCGGCCACAGGGAGAAACTATGGCTACACCTTC.

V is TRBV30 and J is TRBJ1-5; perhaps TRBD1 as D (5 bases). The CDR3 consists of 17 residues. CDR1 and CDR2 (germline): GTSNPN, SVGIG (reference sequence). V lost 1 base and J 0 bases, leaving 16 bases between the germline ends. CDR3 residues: CAWSADHGGYSNQPQHF. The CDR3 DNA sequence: TGTGCCTGGAGTGCCGACCACGGGGGATATAGCAATCAGCCCCAGCATTTT.

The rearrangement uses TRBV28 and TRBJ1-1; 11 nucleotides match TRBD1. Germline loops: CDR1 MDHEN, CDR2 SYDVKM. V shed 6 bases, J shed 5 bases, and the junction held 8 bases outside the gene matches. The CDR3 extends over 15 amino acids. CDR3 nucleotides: TGTGCCAGCAGCCTCGGACAGGGGGCGAGAACTGAAGCTTTCTTT. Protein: CASSLGQGARTEAFF. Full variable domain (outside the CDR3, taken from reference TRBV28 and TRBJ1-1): DVKVTQSSRYLVKRTGEKVFLECVQDMDHENMFWYRQDPGLGLRLIYFSYDVKMKEKGDIPEGYSVSREKKERFSLILESASTNQTSMYLCASSLGQGARTEAFFGQGTRLTVV.

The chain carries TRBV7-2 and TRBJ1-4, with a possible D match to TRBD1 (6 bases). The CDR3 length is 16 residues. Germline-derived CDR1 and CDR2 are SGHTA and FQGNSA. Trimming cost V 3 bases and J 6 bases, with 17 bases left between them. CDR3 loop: CASSFFGGARDEKLFF. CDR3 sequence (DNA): TGTGCCAGCAGCTTCTTTGGGGGGGCTAGGGATGAAAAACTGTTTTTT. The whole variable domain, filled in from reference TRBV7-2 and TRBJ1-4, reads GAGVSQSPSNKVTEKGKDVELRCDPISGHTALYWYRQSLGQGLEFLIYFQGNSAPDKSGLPSDRFSAERTGGSVSTLTIQRTQQEDSAVYLCASSFFGGARDEKLFFGSGTQLSVL.

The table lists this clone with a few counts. The CDR3 is CAISDRGSSYNEQFF. CDR3 sequence (DNA): TGTGCCATCAGTGATAGGGGGAGCTCCTACAATGAGCAGTTCTTC. V gene TRBV10-3 combines with J gene TRBJ2-1, with D possibly being TRBD1 (6 bases). Trimming removed 3 bases at V and 0 bases at J, with 9 bases between. The CDR3 is 15 amino acids. Germline V gene data show CDR1 as ENHRY and CDR2 as SYGVKD.

As DNA, the CDR3 is TGTGCCAGTAGTGCCGGGTTCTCTGGGGCCAACGTCCTGACTTTC. It specifies CASSAGFSGANVLTF. The rearrangement uses TRBV19 and TRBJ2-6; D is uncertain. Germline V gives CDR1 LNHDA, CDR2 SQIVND (reference sequence). The CDR3 consists of 15 residues. V shed 5 bases and J shed 0 bases, with 8 bases lying between them.

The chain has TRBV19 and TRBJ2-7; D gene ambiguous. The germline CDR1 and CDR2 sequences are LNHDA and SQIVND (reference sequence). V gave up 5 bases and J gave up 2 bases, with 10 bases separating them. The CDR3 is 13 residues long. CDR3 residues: CASSPRTAYEQYF. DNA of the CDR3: TGTGCCAGTAGTCCCCGCACGGCCTACGAGCAGTACTTC.

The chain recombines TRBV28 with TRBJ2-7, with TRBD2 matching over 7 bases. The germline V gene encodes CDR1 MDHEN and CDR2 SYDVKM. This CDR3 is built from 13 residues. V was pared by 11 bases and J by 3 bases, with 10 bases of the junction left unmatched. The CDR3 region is CAGGGSEIYEQYF. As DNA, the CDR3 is TGTGCCGGGGGGGGATCCGAGATCTACGAGCAGTACTTC.

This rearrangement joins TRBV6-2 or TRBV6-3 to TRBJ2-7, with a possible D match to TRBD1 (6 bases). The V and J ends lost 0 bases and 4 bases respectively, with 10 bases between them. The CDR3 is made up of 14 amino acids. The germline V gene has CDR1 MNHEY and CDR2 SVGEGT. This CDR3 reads CASSYSPGAYEQYF. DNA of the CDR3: TGTGCCAGCAGTTACTCGCCAGGGGCGTACGAGCAGTACTTC.

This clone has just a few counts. CDR3 sequence reads: CASSPRARGQAVGGYTF. In DNA form, the CDR3 reads TGTGCCAGCAGCCCCAGGGCCCGGGGACAGGCGGTTGGAGGCTACACCTTC. The rearrangement joins TRBV3-1 (or the pseudogene TRBV3-2) to TRBJ1-2; 8 bases align to TRBD1. CDR3 length equals 17 residues. The V gene end was trimmed by 4 bases and the J gene end by 8 bases; junction bases not matched to a gene: 18. CDR1 LGHDT and CDR2 YNNKEL come from the germline V gene (reference sequence).

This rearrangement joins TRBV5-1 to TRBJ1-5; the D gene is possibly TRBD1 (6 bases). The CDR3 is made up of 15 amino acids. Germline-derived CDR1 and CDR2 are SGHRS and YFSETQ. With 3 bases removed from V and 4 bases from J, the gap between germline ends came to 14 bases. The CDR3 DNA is TGCGCCAGCAGCTGGGAAGGGAGGGGGAATCAGCCCCAGCATTTT. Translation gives CASSWEGRGNQPQHF. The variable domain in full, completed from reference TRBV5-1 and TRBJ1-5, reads KAGVTQTPRYLIKTRGQQVTLSCSPISGHRSVSWYQQTPGQGLQFLFEYFSETQRNKGNFPGRFSGRQFSNSRSEMNVSTLELGDSALYLCASSWEGRGNQPQHFGDGTRLSIL.

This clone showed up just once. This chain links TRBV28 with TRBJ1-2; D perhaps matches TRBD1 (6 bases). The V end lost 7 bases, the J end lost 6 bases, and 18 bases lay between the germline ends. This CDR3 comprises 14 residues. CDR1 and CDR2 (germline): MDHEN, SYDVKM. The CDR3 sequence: CASTWGGAEDGYTF. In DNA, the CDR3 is TGTGCCAGCACCTGGGGGGGCGCGGAGGATGGCTACACCTTC.

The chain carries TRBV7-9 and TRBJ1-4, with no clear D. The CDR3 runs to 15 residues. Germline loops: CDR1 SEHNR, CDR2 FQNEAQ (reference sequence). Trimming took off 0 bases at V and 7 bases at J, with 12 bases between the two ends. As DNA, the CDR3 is TGTGCCAGCAGCTTAGCCGGGGAGGAACGTGAAAAACTGTTTTTT. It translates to CASSLAGEEREKLFF.

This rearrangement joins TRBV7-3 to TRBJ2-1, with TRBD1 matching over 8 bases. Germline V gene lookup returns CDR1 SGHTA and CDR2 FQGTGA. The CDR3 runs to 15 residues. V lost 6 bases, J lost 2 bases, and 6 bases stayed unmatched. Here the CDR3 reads CASSLGQVTYNEQFF. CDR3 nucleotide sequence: TGTGCCAGCAGTCTGGGACAGGTGACCTACAATGAGCAGTTCTTC.

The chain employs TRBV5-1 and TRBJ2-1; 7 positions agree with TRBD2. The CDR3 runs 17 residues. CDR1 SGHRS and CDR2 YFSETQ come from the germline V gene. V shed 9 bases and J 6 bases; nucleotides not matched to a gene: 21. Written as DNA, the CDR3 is TGCGCCACCAAAGCTAGCAGGGAGGGCCTCTTCGTCAATGAGCAGTTCTTC. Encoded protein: CATKASREGLFVNEQFF.

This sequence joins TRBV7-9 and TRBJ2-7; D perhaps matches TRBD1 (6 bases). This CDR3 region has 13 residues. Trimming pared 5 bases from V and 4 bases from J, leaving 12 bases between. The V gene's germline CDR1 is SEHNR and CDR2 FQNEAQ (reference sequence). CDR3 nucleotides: TGTGCCAGCAGCCTTAGAGGACAGTACGAGCAGTACTTC. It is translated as CASSLRGQYEQYF.

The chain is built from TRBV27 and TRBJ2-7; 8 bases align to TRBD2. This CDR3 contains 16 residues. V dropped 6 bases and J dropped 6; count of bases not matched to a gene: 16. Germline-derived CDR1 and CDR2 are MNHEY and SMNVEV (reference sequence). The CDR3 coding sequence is TGTGCCAGCAGGAAGCAGACTAGCGCCCAAGGAGGCGAGCAGTACTTC. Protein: CASRKQTSAQGGEQYF.

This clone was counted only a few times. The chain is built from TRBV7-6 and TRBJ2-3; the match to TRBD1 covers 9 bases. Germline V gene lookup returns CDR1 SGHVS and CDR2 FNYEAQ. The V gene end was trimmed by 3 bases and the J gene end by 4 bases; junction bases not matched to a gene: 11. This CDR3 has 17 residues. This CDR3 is CASSFPRVGTGSDTQYF. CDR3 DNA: TGTGCCAGCAGCTTCCCCAGGGTGGGGACAGGGTCAGATACGCAGTATTTT.

The CDR3 spells CASSLVDRGSGYTF. The CDR3 coding sequence is TGTGCCAGCAGTTTGGTGGACAGGGGTAGTGGCTACACCTTC. This chain joins TRBV27 and TRBJ1-2; TRBD1 matches 9 bases. The CDR3 has 14 amino acids. J lost 7 bases, V lost 3 bases, and 6 bases had no gene match. The V gene's germline CDR1 is MNHEY and CDR2 SMNVEV (reference sequence).

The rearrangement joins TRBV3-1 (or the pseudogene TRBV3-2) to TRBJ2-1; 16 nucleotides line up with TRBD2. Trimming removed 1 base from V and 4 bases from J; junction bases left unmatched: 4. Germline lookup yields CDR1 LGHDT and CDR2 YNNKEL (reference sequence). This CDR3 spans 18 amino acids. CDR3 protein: CASSQAGLAGGIYNEQFF. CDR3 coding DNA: TGTGCCAGCAGCCAAGCGGGACTAGCGGGAGGGATATACAATGAGCAGTTCTTC.